This T cell receptor beta chain was captured in a study of spatial heterogeneity in lung cancer. Study details: Among detected sequences, beta-chain ones consistently exceeded alpha-chain ones in number.

Time point here: sample taken at primary tumor resection. Sequencing was performed on whole RNA extracted from tumor and nontumor lung tissue, or from frozen PBMC, and the material was left unsorted. Some 72 TRACERx patients with early, untreated non-small cell lung cancer donated samples. This clonotype has more than one count but fewer than ten. The study tagged each TCR cDNA molecule with a unique molecular identifier. TCRdb used MiXCR to reprocess the 5' RACE reads, holding one entry per CDR3 protein. The data hold tens of thousands of distinct CDR3 sequences, with around 7.5% observed a single time. Sequencing used PBMCs, obtained at surgery. This receptor was identified in a male donor with early-stage non-small cell lung cancer.

For the CDR3, the DNA is TGTGCCAGCAGACCTACAGATACCTACAATGAGCAGTTCTTC. Protein sequence: CASRPTDTYNEQFF. V is TRBV12-3 or TRBV12-4 and J is TRBJ2-1; D call uncertain. Trimming cost V 6 bases and J 2 bases, with 11 bases left between them. The length of the CDR3 is 14 residues.